The present entry profiles one TCR beta chain with its context. These data originate in a study of blood T cell repertoires in COVID-19. Turning to the study itself: The cDNA or gDNA used as material had been derived from T cells, B-cell-depleted T cells, or PBMCs.

Study processing details: Nucleated cell number was recorded as an estimate derived from reference gene primer amplification. Measured with immunoSEQ multiplex PCR; TCRdb has only the in-frame clones, and not every one. The DNA was the basis for D and trimming; V, J and clone size are from that table. The sample lists about 61,000 clones, around 77% occurring once. Looked up from germline, CDR1 is LGHDT and CDR2 is YNNKEL (reference sequence). Losses at the gene ends were 2 bases for V and 6 bases for J; bases not matched to a gene: 6. The CDR3 is 17 amino acids. The sequencing input was peripheral blood. The TCR originated in a man of 80 years or more with active or convalescent COVID-19. The chain has TRBV3-1 (or the pseudogene TRBV3-2) and TRBJ2-1, with 14 bases that match TRBD2. For the CDR3, the DNA is TGTGCCAGCAGCCAACCATTGACTAGCGGGGGGGTCAATGAGCAGTTCTTC. It encodes CASSQPLTSGGVNEQFF.